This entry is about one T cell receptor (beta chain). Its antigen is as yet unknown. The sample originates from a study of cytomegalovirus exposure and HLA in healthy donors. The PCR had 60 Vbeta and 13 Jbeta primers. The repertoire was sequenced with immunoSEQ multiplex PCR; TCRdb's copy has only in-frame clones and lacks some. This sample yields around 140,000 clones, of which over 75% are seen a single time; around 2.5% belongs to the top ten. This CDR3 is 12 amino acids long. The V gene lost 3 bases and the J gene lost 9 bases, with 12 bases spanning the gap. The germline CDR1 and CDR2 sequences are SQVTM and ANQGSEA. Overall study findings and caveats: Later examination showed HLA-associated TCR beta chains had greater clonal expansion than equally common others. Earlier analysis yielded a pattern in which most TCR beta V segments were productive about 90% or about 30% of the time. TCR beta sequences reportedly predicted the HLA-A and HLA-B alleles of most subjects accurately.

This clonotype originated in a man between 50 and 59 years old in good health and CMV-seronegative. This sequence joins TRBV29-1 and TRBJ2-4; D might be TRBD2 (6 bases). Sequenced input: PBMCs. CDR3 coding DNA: TGCAGCGTTGATCGGGGGACGGGCATTCAGTACTTC. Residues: CSVDRGTGIQYF. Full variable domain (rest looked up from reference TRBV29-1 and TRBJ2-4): SAVISQKPSRDICQRGTSLTIQCQVDSQVTMMFWYRQQPGQSLTLIATANQGSEATYESGFVIDKFPISRPNLTFSTLTVSNMSPEDSSIYLCSVDRGTGIQYFGAGTRLSVL.